Following are 14 T cell receptor beta chains from one sample sequenced in a study of a mutant IDH1 vaccine in newly diagnosed glioma. These receptors lack a known antigen. Some clones are missing from TCRdb's copy, which holds only in-frame ones; the method was immunoSEQ multiplex PCR. The table shows tens of thousands of clones, with around four fifths occurring only once. Time point: week 47, end of study. Vaccine doses each comprised 300 ug of mutant IDH1 20-mer peptide, with topical imiquimod. Material: PBMCs, obtained from a glioma patient whose treatment included an IDH1 peptide vaccine. These receptors originate from a woman between 50 and 59 years old with glioma.

This clone was detected once. J is TRBJ2-1 and V is TRBV5-6; no reliable D call. V shed 0 bases and J shed 10 bases, with 8 bases lying between them. CDR1 is SGHDT, CDR2 YYEEEE, per germline. This CDR3 spans 12 amino acids. The DNA for the CDR3 is TGTGCCAGCAGCTTGGAACCGGAGGAGCAGTTCTTC. Its translation is CASSLEPEEQFF.

The chain combines TRBV5-1 with TRBJ1-3; 8 bases are a match to TRBD1. Germline loops: CDR1 SGHRS, CDR2 YFSETQ. With 1 base clipped from V and 2 bases from J, the junction kept 11 bases outside the gene matches. The CDR3 is made up of 18 amino acids. The CDR3 DNA follows: TGCGCCAGCAGCTTGAATTTCCCGGGACAGGCGGCTGGAAACACCATATATTTT. Its protein is CASSLNFPGQAAGNTIYF.

This rearrangement joins TRBV6-5 to TRBJ2-7; 7 bases are shared with TRBD1. In germline, CDR1 is MNHEY, CDR2 SVGAGI. This CDR3 is built from 14 residues. J was trimmed by 0 bases and V by 6 bases; bases with no gene match: 5. In DNA, the CDR3 is TGTGCCAGCAGACGGGGACAGAACTCCTACGAGCAGTACTTC. This encodes CASRRGQNSYEQYF.

The chain links TRBV5-1 to TRBJ2-5; D is undetermined. CDR3 length: 14 amino acids. V was cut by 7 bases and J by 5 bases, with 18 bases left in between. CDR1 is SGHRS, CDR2 YFSETQ, per germline. CDR3 coding DNA: TGCGCCAGCCGACCCCTGGACCTTGGGGAGACCCAGTACTTC. Translated: CASRPLDLGETQYF.

A few counts support this clone. This chain links TRBV5-1 with TRBJ1-2; 8 bases line up with TRBD1. Losses at the gene ends were 0 bases for V and 4 bases for J; bases not matched to a gene: 5. The CDR3 has 15 amino acids. Per the germline V gene, CDR1 is SGHRS and CDR2 is YFSETQ. DNA of the CDR3: TGCGCCAGCAGCTTGGACTGGCAGGGGGCCTATGGCTACACCTTC. Translation: CASSLDWQGAYGYTF.

CDR3 coding DNA: TGTGCCAGCAGTGGGGGGACAGGGGGCGTGGGTACGCAGTATTTT. Translated, it gives CASSGGTGGVGTQYF. The rearrangement joins TRBV25-1 to TRBJ2-3; 12 nucleotides line up with TRBD1. The V segment lost 4 bases and the J segment 8 bases; nucleotides outside the gene matches: 7. The CDR3 sequence is 15 residues long. The germline CDR1 and CDR2 sequences are MGHDK and SYGVNS.

This clone was seen more than once but under ten times. V is TRBV7-2 and J is TRBJ1-6; TRBD1 matches at 7 bases. Trimming took 6 bases from V and 9 from J; bases not matched to a gene: 5. This CDR3 has 13 residues. Germline CDR1 reads SGHTA; CDR2 reads FQGNSA. The CDR3 spells CASREGTASPLHF. The CDR3 region has the DNA TGTGCCAGCAGAGAAGGGACAGCTTCACCCCTCCACTTT.

As DNA, the CDR3 is TGTGCCAGCAGCGTACAGGGGACAACGGGGGAAGCTTTCTTT. Amino acid sequence: CASSVQGTTGEAFF. The chain couples TRBV7-9 to TRBJ1-1; 7 positions agree with TRBD1. The germline V gene has CDR1 SEHNR and CDR2 FQNEAQ (reference sequence). There are 14 residues in the CDR3. Trimming took 5 bases from V and 8 from J; bases not matched to a gene: 11.

The V call is TRBV18, the J call TRBJ1-2, with D possibly being TRBD1 (6 bases). V lost 5 bases, J lost 0 bases, and 13 bases lay in between. The CDR3 has 15 amino acids. Germline CDR1 and CDR2: KGHSH and LQKENI. CDR3 coding DNA: TGTGCCAGCTCATCAGGACAGAGTACTAACTATGGCTACACCTTC. Translation: CASSSGQSTNYGYTF. Based on the CDR3 plus reference TRBV18 and TRBJ1-2, the full variable domain is NAGVMQNPRHLVRRRGQEARLRCSPMKGHSHVYWYRQLPEEGLKFMVYLQKENIIDESGMPKERFSAEFPKEGPSILRIQQVVRGDSAAYFCASSSGQSTNYGYTFGSGTRLTVV.

The V and J genes are TRBV27 and TRBJ2-7, with TRBD1 as a possible D gene (7 bases). This CDR3 has 14 amino acids. Trimming stripped 3 bases from V and 3 bases from J, with 12 bases between. In germline, CDR1 is MNHEY, CDR2 SMNVEV (reference sequence). The CDR3 is CASSLGRGDYEQYF. The CDR3 nucleotides read TGTGCCAGCAGTTTGGGCAGGGGGGACTACGAGCAGTACTTC.

This clone is a singleton in its sample. V usage is TRBV9 and J usage is TRBJ1-1, with D maybe TRBD1 (6 bases). CDR3 length equals 13 residues. Germline CDR1 and CDR2: SGDLS and YYNGEE. V dropped 3 bases and J dropped 3 bases, with 9 bases sitting between them. Here the CDR3 reads CASSGQVDTEAFF. DNA for the CDR3: TGTGCCAGCAGCGGACAGGTGGACACTGAAGCTTTCTTT.

The V and J genes are TRBV14 and TRBJ1-5; D is undetermined. The germline V gene has CDR1 SGHDN and CDR2 FVKESK. The CDR3 loop spans 13 amino acids. V lost 0 bases to trimming and J lost 6 bases, with 6 bases between them. The CDR3 is CASSQDLRQPQHF. The CDR3 bases are TGTGCCAGCAGCCAAGATCTCCGTCAGCCCCAGCATTTT.

The gene calls are TRBV21-1 and TRBJ2-7. TRBV21-1 is a known pseudogene. CDR3 length: 11 residues. The CDR3 is CASRGGNEQYF. CDR3 sequence (DNA): TGTGCCAGCAGGGGGGGCAACGAGCAGTACTTC.

The J gene is TRBJ1-2, the V gene TRBV5-8, with 8 bases matching TRBD1. The CDR3 length is 15 residues. Trimming at V came to 1 base and at J to 7 bases, leaving 9 bases not matched to a gene. CDR1 is SGHTS, CDR2 YDEGEE, per germline. For the CDR3, the DNA is TGTGCCAGCAGCTTGAGAGGGACAGGAGTTGGTGGCTACACCTTC. This codes for CASSLRGTGVGGYTF.